The T cell receptor (beta chain) described here comes from a study of T cells in Graves' hyperthyroidism and ophthalmopathy. Findings and limits, study-wide: Ophthalmopathy cases were set apart from stable hyperthyroidism by a 13 V-J model. Most thyroid clonotypes expanded above 0.001 were also detected in blood. Before onset, ophthalmopathy was predicted by the model a median approximately 6.5 months earlier.

V was pared by 0 bases and J by 0 bases, with 8 bases between. Germline V gives CDR1 LNHNV, CDR2 YYDKDF (reference sequence). This CDR3 has 15 residues. RNA transcripts gave rise to amplified TCR beta CDR3 regions. RT-PCR in the first round (using the HTBI primer set) targeted the TCR CDR3. TCRdb recomputed calls from the multiplex PCR reads with MiXCR, one row per CDR3 protein. The data hold about 49,000 distinct CDR3 sequences, with about 53% observed a single time. Worth noting for this clonotype: Its antigen remains unknown.

This TCR was recovered from a man younger than 35 with Graves' hyperthyroidism. The chain joins TRBV15 to TRBJ1-2; D gene unclear. The source material was peripheral blood or thyroid tissue (not recorded which). CDR3 bases: TGTGCCACCAGCAGAGAAGGGTTTACTAACTATGGCTACACCTTC. As protein: CATSREGFTNYGYTF.